Presented here are 21 T cell receptor beta chains from one specimen sequenced in a study of memory CD4+ T cells and cytomegalovirus serostatus. This table comes from immunoSEQ multiplex PCR, and its TCRdb copy is limited to in-frame clones, with some not included. The sample yields about 56,000 clones, 82% seen once. Single viable CD3+CD4+CD8-CD45RO+ cells were sorted as the memory CD4+ T cells. Sequencing used memory CD4+ T cells from blood. The receptors were sampled from an adult in good health and CMV-seronegative.

The gene calls are TRBV6-5 and TRBJ1-1, with 7 bases identical to TRBD1. Germline CDR1 and CDR2: MNHEY and SVGAGI. There are 15 residues in the CDR3. Trimming took 6 bases from V and 4 from J; bases not matched to a gene: 11. The CDR3 protein is CASRSRQGSTTEAFF. The CDR3 DNA is TGTGCCAGCAGGTCTCGACAGGGTAGTACCACTGAAGCTTTCTTT.

This chain links TRBV7-2 with TRBJ1-2; unclear D gene. The germline gives CDR1 SGHTA, CDR2 FQGNSA. The CDR3 extends over 13 amino acids. V was clipped by 4 bases and J by 4 bases, with 10 bases between them. The DNA for the CDR3 is TGTGCCAGCAGCTCGACAACGTCCTATGGCTACACCTTC. Amino acid sequence: CASSSTTSYGYTF. The complete variable domain, with remaining parts taken from reference TRBV7-2 and TRBJ1-2, reads GAGVSQSPSNKVTEKGKDVELRCDPISGHTALYWYRQSLGQGLEFLIYFQGNSAPDKSGLPSDRFSAERTGGSVSTLTIQRTQQEDSAVYLCASSSTTSYGYTFGSGTRLTVV.

This chain uses TRBV7-8 with TRBJ1-2; the D gene is possibly TRBD1 (6 bases). The germline V gene encodes CDR1 SGHVS and CDR2 FQNEAQ. The CDR3 length is 14 residues. Trimming took off 5 bases at V and 5 bases at J, with 15 bases between the two ends. The CDR3 sequence is CASSPRQAVYGYTF. CDR3 DNA sequence: TGTGCCAGCAGCCCCCGACAGGCGGTATATGGCTACACCTTC.

This clone occurred a few times. This rearrangement joins TRBV5-4 to TRBJ1-1, with D hard to call. Germline values: CDR1 SGHNT, CDR2 YYREEE (reference sequence). Trimming left V 4 bases short and J 1 base short, with 11 bases between. This CDR3 has 14 amino acids. CDR3 region: CASSIVASNTEAFF. The CDR3 DNA follows: TGTGCCAGCAGCATCGTTGCCTCGAACACTGAAGCTTTCTTT.

This clone was seen just once. The CDR3 spells CASSLGGGAGNTIYF. CDR3 coding DNA: TGTGCCAGCAGCTTAGGCGGGGGGGCGGGAAACACCATATATTTT. The J gene is TRBJ1-3, the V gene TRBV7-2; perhaps TRBD1 as D (6 bases). CDR3 length: 15 residues. The germline V gene encodes CDR1 SGHTA and CDR2 FQGNSA. The V and J ends lost 1 base and 4 bases respectively, with 11 bases between them.

This clone has a handful of counts. The chain carries TRBV11-2 and TRBJ1-6, with 9 bases that match TRBD1. This CDR3 comprises 15 residues. Germline trimming cut 5 bases from V and 7 bases from J; bases unmatched to any gene: 6. Germline assignment: CDR1 SGHAT and CDR2 FQNNGV. The CDR3: CASSARQGENSPLHF. CDR3 bases: TGTGCCAGCAGCGCTCGACAGGGGGAGAATTCACCCCTCCACTTT.

This rearrangement joins TRBV4-2 to TRBJ1-5, with D possibly TRBD1 on 5 matching bases. Germline lookup yields CDR1 LGHNA and CDR2 YNFKEQ. V lost 4 bases and J 10 bases, leaving 29 bases between the germline ends. This CDR3 comprises 18 residues. This CDR3 is CASSPGTDTLRGEGPQHF. The CDR3 DNA reads TGTGCCAGCAGCCCGGGGACCGATACTCTTAGGGGAGAAGGACCCCAGCATTTT.

V is TRBV5-4 and J is TRBJ1-2; no clear D. V shed 0 bases and J shed 4 bases, with 13 bases lying between them. The CDR3 sequence is 15 residues long. Germline values: CDR1 SGHNT, CDR2 YYREEE (reference sequence). CDR3 region: CASSLGREGGYGYTF. CDR3 in DNA: TGTGCCAGCAGCTTGGGCCGGGAGGGAGGCTATGGCTACACCTTC.

This sequence joins TRBV30 and TRBJ1-5; D might be TRBD1 (5 bases). The CDR3 totals 13 residues. Germline V CDR1 and CDR2: GTSNPN, SVGIG (reference sequence). V was clipped by 3 bases and J by 1 base, with 7 bases between them. The CDR3 sequence: CAWSRDSNQPQHF. The CDR3 bases are TGTGCCTGGAGCCGGGACAGCAATCAGCCCCAGCATTTT.

The V call is TRBV7-2, the J call TRBJ2-6, with D possibly being TRBD1 (5 bases). Looked up from germline, CDR1 is SGHTA and CDR2 is FQGNSA. The CDR3 length is 15 residues. The ends were cut back, 1 base at V and 9 bases at J, with 13 bases in the middle. Here the CDR3 reads CASSLGFRDSNVLTF. DNA of the CDR3: TGTGCCAGCAGCTTAGGCTTCAGAGACAGCAACGTCCTGACTTTC.

The gene calls are TRBV7-9 and TRBJ1-1, with unresolved D. Between the trimmed V and J ends, which lost 2 bases and 3 bases, there was a span of 7 bases. The CDR3 has 13 residues. Germline V CDR1 and CDR2: SEHNR, FQNEAQ (reference sequence). The CDR3 sequence is CASSLWAYTEAFF. CDR3 DNA: TGTGCCAGCAGCTTATGGGCGTACACTGAAGCTTTCTTT.

This chain links TRBV28 with TRBJ1-5, with D possibly matching TRBD1 (5 bases). The V gene lost 8 bases and the J gene lost 6 bases, with 5 bases spanning the gap. CDR1 and CDR2 from the germline V gene are MDHEN and SYDVKM. This CDR3 region has 10 residues. CDR3 amino acids: CASGTQPQHF. CDR3 coding DNA: TGTGCCAGCGGGACTCAGCCCCAGCATTTT.

This chain uses TRBV10-3 with TRBJ2-5, with TRBD1 as a possible D gene (5 bases). The V gene lost 6 bases and the J gene lost 2 bases, with 16 bases spanning the gap. The CDR3 extends over 15 amino acids. CDR1 ENHRY and CDR2 SYGVKD come from the germline V gene. CDR3 sequence (DNA): TGTGCCATCAGCCCAAAGGTGACAGAGCAAGAGACCCAGTACTTC. The encoded protein is CAISPKVTEQETQYF.

The chain combines TRBV11-2 with TRBJ1-3; 8 positions agree with TRBD1. The germline V gene has CDR1 SGHAT and CDR2 FQNNGV. V was clipped by 6 bases and J by 4 bases; unmatched bases: 2. The CDR3 extends over 13 amino acids. CDR3 residues: CASSTGGGNTIYF. The CDR3 nucleotides read TGTGCCAGCAGTACAGGGGGAGGAAACACCATATATTTT. Full variable domain (remainder filled in from reference TRBV11-2 and TRBJ1-3): EAGVAQSPRYKIIEKRQSVAFWCNPISGHATLYWYQQILGQGPKLLIQFQNNGVVDDSQLPKDRFSAERLKGVDSTLKIQPAKLEDSAVYLCASSTGGGNTIYFGEGSWLTVV.

CDR3 amino acids: CAWTPGTGGYTF. CDR3 in DNA: TGTGCCTGGACCCCCGGGACAGGTGGCTACACCTTC. The rearrangement links TRBV30 to TRBJ1-2, with TRBD1 matching over 8 bases. The J segment lost 7 bases and the V segment lost 4 bases, leaving 5 bases of the junction unmatched. This CDR3 region has 12 residues. CDR1 and CDR2 from the germline V gene are GTSNPN and SVGIG (reference sequence).

The genes are TRBV10-3 and TRBJ1-1; 10 nucleotides line up with TRBD1. The J segment lost 5 bases and the V segment lost 10 bases, leaving 10 bases of the junction unmatched. The germline CDR1 and CDR2 sequences are ENHRY and SYGVKD. There are 14 residues in the CDR3. The CDR3 DNA reads TGTGCCACCTCCCAGACAGGGGGCGGAACTGAAGCTTTCTTT. It specifies CATSQTGGGTEAFF.

The chain couples TRBV28 to TRBJ1-6; a possible D gene is TRBD1 (5 bases). The V end was cut by 5 bases, the J end by 10 bases, with 15 bases between. From germline, CDR1 is MDHEN and CDR2 SYDVKM. This CDR3 is built from 14 residues. The CDR3 nucleotides are TGTGCCAGCAGTCTCCCTGGGGGTGACTCACCCCTCCACTTT. This sequence encodes CASSLPGGDSPLHF. The full variable domain, its missing parts supplied by reference TRBV28 and TRBJ1-6, is DVKVTQSSRYLVKRTGEKVFLECVQDMDHENMFWYRQDPGLGLRLIYFSYDVKMKEKGDIPEGYSVSREKKERFSLILESASTNQTSMYLCASSLPGGDSPLHFGNGTRLTVT.

The count of this clone is one. The rearrangement links TRBV12-5 to TRBJ2-1; possibly TRBD2 for D (6 bases). Germline V gene lookup returns CDR1 LGHNT and CDR2 FRNRAP. The CDR3 contains 14 residues. V lost 4 bases and J lost 4, with 11 bases in between. The CDR3 region is CASGSGGEYNEQFF. CDR3 in DNA: TGTGCTAGTGGTTCGGGCGGGGAATACAATGAGCAGTTCTTC. The full variable domain, rest sourced from reference TRBV12-5 and TRBJ2-1, is DARVTQTPRHKVTEMGQEVTMRCQPILGHNTVFWYRQTMMQGLELLAYFRNRAPLDDSGMPKDRFSAEMPDATLATLKIQPSEPRDSAVYFCASGSGGEYNEQFFGPGTRLTVL.

The chain links TRBV11-1 to TRBJ1-1, with D tentatively TRBD1 (5 bases). Trimming shortened V by 5 bases and J by 1 base, and 11 bases separated the two germline ends. CDR3 length equals 14 residues. Germline V gene lookup returns CDR1 SGHAT and CDR2 FQDESV (reference sequence). The CDR3 DNA follows: TGTGCCAGCAGCCCCAGGGACCCGAACACTGAAGCTTTCTTT. Amino acids: CASSPRDPNTEAFF. The full variable domain, completed using reference TRBV11-1 and TRBJ1-1, is EAEVAQSPRYKITEKSQAVAFWCDPISGHATLYWYRQILGQGPELLVQFQDESVVDDSQLPKDRFSAERLKGVDSTLKIQPAELGDSAMYLCASSPRDPNTEAFFGQGTRLTVV.

The V gene is TRBV10-3, the J gene TRBJ2-5, with D tentatively TRBD2 (6 bases). The germline gives CDR1 ENHRY, CDR2 SYGVKD. V dropped 3 bases and J dropped 2 bases, with 16 bases sitting between them. The CDR3 extends over 16 amino acids. CDR3 DNA: TGTGCCATCAGTGAAAAGGCGGGGCGAACTCAAGAGACCCAGTACTTC. This codes for CAISEKAGRTQETQYF.

This chain links TRBV7-2 with TRBJ1-1, with 7 nucleotides matching TRBD1. The V gene end was trimmed by 1 base and the J gene end by 1 base; junction bases not matched to a gene: 3. The CDR3 is 15 amino acids. Per germline, CDR1 SGHTA and CDR2 FQGNSA. The CDR3 DNA reads TGTGCCAGCAGCTTAGACAGGGGTCCGAACACTGAAGCTTTCTTT. It specifies CASSLDRGPNTEAFF. Together with reference TRBV7-2 and TRBJ1-1, the CDR3 gives the full variable domain: GAGVSQSPSNKVTEKGKDVELRCDPISGHTALYWYRQSLGQGLEFLIYFQGNSAPDKSGLPSDRFSAERTGGSVSTLTIQRTQQEDSAVYLCASSLDRGPNTEAFFGQGTRLTVV.